This T cell receptor (beta chain) was sequenced for a study of T cells after yellow fever vaccination. TCRdb re-called the 5' RACE reads through MiXCR, storing one row per CDR3 protein. Altogether under 600,000 distinct CDR3 sequences are present, approximately 15% being singletons, with the ten largest covering 11% to 15%. There are a few counts of this clonotype. This CDR3 has 14 amino acids. The V gene's germline CDR1 is SEHNR and CDR2 FQNEAQ (reference sequence). Trimming took off 8 bases at V and 6 bases at J, with 20 bases between the two ends. The J gene is TRBJ2-7, the V gene TRBV7-9; TRBD1 is a possible D gene (5 bases). Source: PBMCs, taken on the day of the yellow fever booster vaccination. The receptor's source is a man under 40 who received the YFV17D yellow fever vaccine. CDR3 coding DNA: TGTGCCAGCCGTAGCCAGGGTTCAACCTCCGAGCAGTACTTC. Its protein is CASRSQGSTSEQYF. Full variable domain (remainder filled in from reference TRBV7-9 and TRBJ2-7): DTGVSQNPRHKITKRGQNVTFRCDPISEHNRLYWYRQTLGQGPEFLTYFQNEAQLEKSRLLSDRFSAERPKGSFSTLEIQRTEQGDSAMYLCASRSQGSTSEQYFGPGTRLTVT.